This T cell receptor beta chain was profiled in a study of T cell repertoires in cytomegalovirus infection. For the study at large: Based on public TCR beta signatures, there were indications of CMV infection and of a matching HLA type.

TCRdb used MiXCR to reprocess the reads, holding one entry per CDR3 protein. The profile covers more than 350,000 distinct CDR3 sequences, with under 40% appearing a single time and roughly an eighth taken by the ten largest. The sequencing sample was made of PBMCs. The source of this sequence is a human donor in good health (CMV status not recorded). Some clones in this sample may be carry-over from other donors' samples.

The CDR3 bases are TGTGCTAGTGGGGCCGGGACTAGATGGGAAGAAACGCAGTATTTT. This sequence encodes CASGAGTRWEETQYF. This chain joins TRBV12-5 and TRBJ2-3, with 8 positions matching TRBD2. From germline, CDR1 is LGHNT and CDR2 FRNRAP. The trim removed 6 bases at V and 9 bases at J, leaving 14 bases unmatched. CDR3 length equals 15 residues.